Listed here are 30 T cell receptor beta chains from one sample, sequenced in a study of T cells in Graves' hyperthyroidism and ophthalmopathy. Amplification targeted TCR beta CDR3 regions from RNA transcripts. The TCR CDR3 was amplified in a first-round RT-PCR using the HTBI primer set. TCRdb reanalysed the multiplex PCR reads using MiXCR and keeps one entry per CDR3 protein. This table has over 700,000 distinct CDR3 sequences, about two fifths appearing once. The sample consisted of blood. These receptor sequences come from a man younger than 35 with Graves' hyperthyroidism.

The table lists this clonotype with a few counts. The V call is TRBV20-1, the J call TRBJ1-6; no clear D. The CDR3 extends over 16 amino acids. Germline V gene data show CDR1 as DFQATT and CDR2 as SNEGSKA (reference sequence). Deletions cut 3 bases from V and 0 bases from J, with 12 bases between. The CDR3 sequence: CSASYGQSSYNSPLHF. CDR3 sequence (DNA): TGCAGTGCTAGTTATGGGCAGAGCTCCTATAATTCACCCCTCCACTTT.

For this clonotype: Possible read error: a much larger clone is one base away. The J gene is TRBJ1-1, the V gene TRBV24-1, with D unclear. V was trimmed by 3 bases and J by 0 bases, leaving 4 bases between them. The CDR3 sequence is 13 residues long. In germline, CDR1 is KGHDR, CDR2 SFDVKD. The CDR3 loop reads CATSDEMNTEAFF. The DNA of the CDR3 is TGTGCCACCAGTGATGAGATGAACACTGAAGCTTTCTTT.

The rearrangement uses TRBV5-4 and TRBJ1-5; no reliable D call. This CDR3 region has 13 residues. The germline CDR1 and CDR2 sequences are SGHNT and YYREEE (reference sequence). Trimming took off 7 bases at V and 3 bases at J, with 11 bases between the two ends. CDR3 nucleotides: TGTGCCAGCTTGGGAGGAGACAATCAGCCCCAGCATTTT. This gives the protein CASLGGDNQPQHF.

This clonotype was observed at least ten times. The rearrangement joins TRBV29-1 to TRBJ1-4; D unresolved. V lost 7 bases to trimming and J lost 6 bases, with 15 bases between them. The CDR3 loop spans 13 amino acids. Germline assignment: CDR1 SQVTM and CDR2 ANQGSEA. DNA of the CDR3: TGCAGCGCCCAGGACGGTAGTCATGAAAAACTGTTTTTT. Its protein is CSAQDGSHEKLFF.

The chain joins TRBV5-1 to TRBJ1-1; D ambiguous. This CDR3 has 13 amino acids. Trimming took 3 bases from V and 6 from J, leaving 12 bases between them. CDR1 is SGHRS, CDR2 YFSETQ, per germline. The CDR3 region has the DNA TGCGCCAGCAGCTCTGAGGGAGACGCTGAAGCTTTCTTT. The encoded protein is CASSSEGDAEAFF.

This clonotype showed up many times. For the CDR3, the DNA is TGCAGCGCCCGGGCCTCTAACTTGGGGGAGACCCAGTACTTC. This encodes CSARASNLGETQYF. The chain uses TRBV29-1 and TRBJ2-5; D not certain. Germline CDR1 and CDR2: SQVTM and ANQGSEA. The V and J ends lost 7 bases and 5 bases respectively, with 20 bases between them. The CDR3 covers 14 residues.

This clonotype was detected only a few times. This chain's CDR3 is CASSLMQNTEAFF. In DNA, the CDR3 is TGTGCCAGCAGCTTGATGCAGAACACTGAAGCTTTCTTT. The chain employs TRBV11-3 and TRBJ1-1, with unresolved D. V was cut by 3 bases and J by 1 base, with 6 bases left in between. This CDR3 has 13 residues. Per the germline V gene, CDR1 is SGHNT and CDR2 is YENEEA.

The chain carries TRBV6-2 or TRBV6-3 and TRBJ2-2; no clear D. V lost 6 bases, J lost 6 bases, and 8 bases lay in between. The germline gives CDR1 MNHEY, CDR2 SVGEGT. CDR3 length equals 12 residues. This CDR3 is CASRGWAGELFF. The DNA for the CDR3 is TGTGCCAGCAGGGGCTGGGCCGGGGAGCTGTTTTTT.

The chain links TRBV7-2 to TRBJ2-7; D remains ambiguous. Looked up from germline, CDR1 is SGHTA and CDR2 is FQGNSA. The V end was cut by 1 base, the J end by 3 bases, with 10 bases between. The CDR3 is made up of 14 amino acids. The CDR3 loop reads CASSLEEGVYEQYF. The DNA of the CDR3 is TGTGCCAGCAGCTTAGAAGAAGGAGTCTACGAGCAGTACTTC. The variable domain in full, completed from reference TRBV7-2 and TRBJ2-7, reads GAGVSQSPSNKVTEKGKDVELRCDPISGHTALYWYRQSLGQGLEFLIYFQGNSAPDKSGLPSDRFSAERTGGSVSTLTIQRTQQEDSAVYLCASSLEEGVYEQYFGPGTRLTVT.

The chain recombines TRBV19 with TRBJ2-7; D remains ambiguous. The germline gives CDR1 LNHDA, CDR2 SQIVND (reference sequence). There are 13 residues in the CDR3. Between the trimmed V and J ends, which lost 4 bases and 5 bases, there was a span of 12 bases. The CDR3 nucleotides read TGTGCCAGTAGTACTGCCCACAAGAACGAGCAGTACTTC. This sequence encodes CASSTAHKNEQYF.

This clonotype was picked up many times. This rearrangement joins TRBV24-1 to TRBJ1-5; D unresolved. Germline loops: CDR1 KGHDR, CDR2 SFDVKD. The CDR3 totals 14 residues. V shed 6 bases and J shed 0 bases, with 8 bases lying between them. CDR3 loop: CATSPGPSNQPQHF. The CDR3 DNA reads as TGTGCCACCAGTCCCGGACCTAGCAATCAGCCCCAGCATTTT.

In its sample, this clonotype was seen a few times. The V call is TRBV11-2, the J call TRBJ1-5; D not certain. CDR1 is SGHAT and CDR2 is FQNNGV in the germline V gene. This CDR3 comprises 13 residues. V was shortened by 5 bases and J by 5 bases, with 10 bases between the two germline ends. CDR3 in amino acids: CASSREPYQPQHF. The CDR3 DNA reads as TGTGCCAGCAGCCGGGAGCCATATCAGCCCCAGCATTTT.

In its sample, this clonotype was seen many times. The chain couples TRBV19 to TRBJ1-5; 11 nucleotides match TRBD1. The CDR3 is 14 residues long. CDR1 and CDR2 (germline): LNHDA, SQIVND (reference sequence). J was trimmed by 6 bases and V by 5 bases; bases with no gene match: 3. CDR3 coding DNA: TGTGCCAGTAGTTGGACAGGGGGCAGTCAGCCCCAGCATTTT. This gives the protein CASSWTGGSQPQHF.

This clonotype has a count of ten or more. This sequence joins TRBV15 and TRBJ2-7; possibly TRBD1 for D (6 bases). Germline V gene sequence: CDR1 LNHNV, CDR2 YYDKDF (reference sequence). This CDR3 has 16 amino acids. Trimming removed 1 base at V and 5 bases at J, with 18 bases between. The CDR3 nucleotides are TGTGCCACCAGCAGAGTTTGGAGGACAGAGGGCCACGAGCAGTACTTC. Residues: CATSRVWRTEGHEQYF.

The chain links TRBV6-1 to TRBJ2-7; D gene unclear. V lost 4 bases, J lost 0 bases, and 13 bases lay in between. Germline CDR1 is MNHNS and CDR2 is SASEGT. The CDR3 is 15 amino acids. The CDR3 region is CASSASRQSSYEQYF. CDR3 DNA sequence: TGTGCCAGCAGTGCAAGTCGGCAGTCCTCCTACGAGCAGTACTTC.

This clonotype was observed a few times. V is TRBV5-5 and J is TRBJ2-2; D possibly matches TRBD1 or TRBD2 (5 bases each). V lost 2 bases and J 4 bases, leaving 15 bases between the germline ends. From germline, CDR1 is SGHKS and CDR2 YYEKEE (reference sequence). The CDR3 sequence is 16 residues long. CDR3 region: CASSLRGDGGTGELFF. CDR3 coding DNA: TGTGCCAGCAGCTTACGAGGGGATGGCGGCACCGGGGAGCTGTTTTTT.

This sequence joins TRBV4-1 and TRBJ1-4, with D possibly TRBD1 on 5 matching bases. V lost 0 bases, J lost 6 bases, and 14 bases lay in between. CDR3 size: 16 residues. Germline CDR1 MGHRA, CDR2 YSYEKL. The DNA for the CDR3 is TGCGCCAGCAGCCAAGATCGTGGGGGAGGTGATGAAAAACTGTTTTTT. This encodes CASSQDRGGGDEKLFF.

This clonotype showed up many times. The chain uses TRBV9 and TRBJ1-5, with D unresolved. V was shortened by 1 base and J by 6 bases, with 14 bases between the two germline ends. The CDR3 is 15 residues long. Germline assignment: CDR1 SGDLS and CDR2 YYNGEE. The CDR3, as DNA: TGTGCCAGCAGCGTAAGCGGGTTGACGGGTCAGCCCCAGCATTTT. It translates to CASSVSGLTGQPQHF.

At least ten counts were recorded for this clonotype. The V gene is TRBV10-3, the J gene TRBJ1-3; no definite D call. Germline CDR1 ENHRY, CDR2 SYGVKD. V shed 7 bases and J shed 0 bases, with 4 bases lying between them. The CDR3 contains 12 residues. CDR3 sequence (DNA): TGTGCCATCAAAGGCTCTGGAAACACCATATATTTT. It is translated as CAIKGSGNTIYF.

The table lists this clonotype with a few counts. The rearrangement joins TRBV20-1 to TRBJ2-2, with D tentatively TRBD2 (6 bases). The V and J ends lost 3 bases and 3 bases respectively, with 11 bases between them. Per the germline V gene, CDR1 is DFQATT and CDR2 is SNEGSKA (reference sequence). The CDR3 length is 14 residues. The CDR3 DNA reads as TGCAGTGCTAGGCGCGGGGTCGACACCGGGGAGCTGTTTTTT. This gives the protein CSARRGVDTGELFF.

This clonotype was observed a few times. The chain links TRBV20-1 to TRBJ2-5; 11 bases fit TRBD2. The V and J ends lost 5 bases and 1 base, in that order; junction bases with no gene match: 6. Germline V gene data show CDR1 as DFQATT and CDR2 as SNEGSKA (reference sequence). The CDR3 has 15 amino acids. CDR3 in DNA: TGCAGTGCTGGGGGGACTAGCGGTCCCCAAGAGACCCAGTACTTC. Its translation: CSAGGTSGPQETQYF.

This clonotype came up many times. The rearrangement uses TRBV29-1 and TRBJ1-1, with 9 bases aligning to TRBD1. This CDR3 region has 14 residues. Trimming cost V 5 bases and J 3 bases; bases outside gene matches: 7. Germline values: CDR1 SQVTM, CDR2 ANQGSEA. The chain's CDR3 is CSVSRQGVDTEAFF. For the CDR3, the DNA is TGCAGCGTTTCCAGACAGGGGGTCGACACTGAAGCTTTCTTT.

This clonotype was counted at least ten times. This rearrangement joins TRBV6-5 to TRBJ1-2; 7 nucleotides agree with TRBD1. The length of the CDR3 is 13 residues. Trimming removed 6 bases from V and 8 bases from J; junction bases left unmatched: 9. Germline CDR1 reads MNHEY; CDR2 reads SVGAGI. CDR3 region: CASSPRQGQGYTF. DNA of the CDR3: TGTGCCAGCAGCCCAAGACAGGGCCAAGGCTACACCTTC.

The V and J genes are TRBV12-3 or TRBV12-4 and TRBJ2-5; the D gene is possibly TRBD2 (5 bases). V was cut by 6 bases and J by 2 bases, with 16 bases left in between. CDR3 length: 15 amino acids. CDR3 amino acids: CASSSFLGIQETQYF. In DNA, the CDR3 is TGTGCCAGCAGCTCCTTCCTCGGGATTCAAGAGACCCAGTACTTC.

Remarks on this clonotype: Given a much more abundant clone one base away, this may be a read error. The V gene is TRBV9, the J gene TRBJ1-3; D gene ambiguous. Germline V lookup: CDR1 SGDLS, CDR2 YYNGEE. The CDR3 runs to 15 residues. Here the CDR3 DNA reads TGTGCCAGCAACGTATCAGGCGTATCTGGAAACACCATATATTTT. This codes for CASNVSGVSGNTIYF.

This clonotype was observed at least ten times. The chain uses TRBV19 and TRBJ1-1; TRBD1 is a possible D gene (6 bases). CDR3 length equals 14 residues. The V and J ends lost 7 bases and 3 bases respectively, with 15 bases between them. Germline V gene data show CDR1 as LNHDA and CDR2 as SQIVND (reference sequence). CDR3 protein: CASKVGQSDTEAFF. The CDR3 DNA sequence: TGTGCCAGTAAGGTGGGACAATCGGACACTGAAGCTTTCTTT.

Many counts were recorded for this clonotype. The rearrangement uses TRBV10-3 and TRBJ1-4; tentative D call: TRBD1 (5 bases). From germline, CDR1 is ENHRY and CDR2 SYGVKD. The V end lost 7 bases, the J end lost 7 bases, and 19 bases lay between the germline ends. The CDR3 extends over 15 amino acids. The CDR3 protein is CAIKWSRGVGEKLFF. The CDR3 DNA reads TGTGCCATCAAGTGGTCTCGGGGCGTGGGTGAAAAACTGTTTTTT.

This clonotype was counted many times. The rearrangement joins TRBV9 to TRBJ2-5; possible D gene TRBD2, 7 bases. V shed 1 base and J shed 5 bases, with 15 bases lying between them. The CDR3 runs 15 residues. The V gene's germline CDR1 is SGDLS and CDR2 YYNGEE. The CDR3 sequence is CASSVTEGRGETQYF. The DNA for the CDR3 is TGTGCCAGCAGCGTAACCGAGGGGAGGGGGGAGACCCAGTACTTC.

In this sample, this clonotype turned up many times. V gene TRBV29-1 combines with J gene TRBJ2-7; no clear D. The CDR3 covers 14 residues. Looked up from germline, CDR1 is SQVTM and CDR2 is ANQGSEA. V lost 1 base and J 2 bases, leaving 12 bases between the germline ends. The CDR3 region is CSVEVEAAAYEQYF. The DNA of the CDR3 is TGCAGCGTTGAAGTTGAAGCAGCTGCCTACGAGCAGTACTTC.

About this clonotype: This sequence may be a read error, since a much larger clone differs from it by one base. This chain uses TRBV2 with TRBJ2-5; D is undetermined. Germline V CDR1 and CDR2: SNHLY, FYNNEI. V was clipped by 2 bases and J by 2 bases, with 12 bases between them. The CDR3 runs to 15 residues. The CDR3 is CASSESVTPQETQYF. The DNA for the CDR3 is TGTGCCAGCAGTGAAAGCGTCACCCCACAAGAGACCCAGTACTTC. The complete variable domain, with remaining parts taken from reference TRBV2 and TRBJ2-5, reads EPEVTQTPSHQVTQMGQEVILRCVPISNHLYFYWYRQILGQKVEFLVSFYNNEISEKSEIFDDQFSVERPDGSNFTLKIRSTKLEDSAMYFCASSESVTPQETQYFGPGTRLLVL.